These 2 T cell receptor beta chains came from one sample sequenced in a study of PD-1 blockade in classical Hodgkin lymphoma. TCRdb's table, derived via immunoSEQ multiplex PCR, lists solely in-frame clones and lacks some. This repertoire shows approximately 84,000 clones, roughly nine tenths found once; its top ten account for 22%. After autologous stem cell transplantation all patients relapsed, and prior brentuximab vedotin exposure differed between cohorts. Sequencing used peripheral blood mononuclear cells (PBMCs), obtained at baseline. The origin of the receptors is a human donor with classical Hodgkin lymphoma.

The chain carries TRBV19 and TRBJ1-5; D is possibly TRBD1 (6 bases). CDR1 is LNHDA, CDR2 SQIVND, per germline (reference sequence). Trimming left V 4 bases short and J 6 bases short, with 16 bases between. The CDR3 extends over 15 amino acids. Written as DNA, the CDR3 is TGTGCCAGTAGTACCGGGACACGAGGGGCTCAGCCCCAGCATTTT. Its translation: CASSTGTRGAQPQHF.

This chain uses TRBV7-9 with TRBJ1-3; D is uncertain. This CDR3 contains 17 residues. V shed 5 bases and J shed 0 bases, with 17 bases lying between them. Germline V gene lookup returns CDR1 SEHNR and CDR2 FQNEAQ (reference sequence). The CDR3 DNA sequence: TGTGCCAGCAGCCTGGCGGGTAGACCAAGCTCTGGAAACACCATATATTTT. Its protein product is CASSLAGRPSSGNTIYF.